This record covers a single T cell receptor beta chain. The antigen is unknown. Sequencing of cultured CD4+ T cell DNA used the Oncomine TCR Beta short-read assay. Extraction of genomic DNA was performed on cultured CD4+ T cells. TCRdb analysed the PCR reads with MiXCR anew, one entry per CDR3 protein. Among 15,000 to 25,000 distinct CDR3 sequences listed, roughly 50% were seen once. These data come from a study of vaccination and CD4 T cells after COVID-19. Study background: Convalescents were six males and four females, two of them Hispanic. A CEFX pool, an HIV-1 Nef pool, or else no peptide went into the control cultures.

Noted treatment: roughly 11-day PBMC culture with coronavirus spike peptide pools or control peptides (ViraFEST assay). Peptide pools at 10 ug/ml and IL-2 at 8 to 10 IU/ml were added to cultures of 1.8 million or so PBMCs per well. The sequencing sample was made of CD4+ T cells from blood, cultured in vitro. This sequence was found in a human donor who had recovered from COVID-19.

CDR3 nucleotide sequence: TGTGCCTGGAGTAGGGGACAGTCCTCCTACGAGCAGTACTTC. As protein: CAWSRGQSSYEQYF. The V call is TRBV30, the J call TRBJ2-7; TRBD1 matches 7 bases. V dropped 2 bases and J dropped 0; count of bases not matched to a gene: 4. Germline V gene data show CDR1 as GTSNPN and CDR2 as SVGIG (reference sequence). This CDR3 spans 14 amino acids.